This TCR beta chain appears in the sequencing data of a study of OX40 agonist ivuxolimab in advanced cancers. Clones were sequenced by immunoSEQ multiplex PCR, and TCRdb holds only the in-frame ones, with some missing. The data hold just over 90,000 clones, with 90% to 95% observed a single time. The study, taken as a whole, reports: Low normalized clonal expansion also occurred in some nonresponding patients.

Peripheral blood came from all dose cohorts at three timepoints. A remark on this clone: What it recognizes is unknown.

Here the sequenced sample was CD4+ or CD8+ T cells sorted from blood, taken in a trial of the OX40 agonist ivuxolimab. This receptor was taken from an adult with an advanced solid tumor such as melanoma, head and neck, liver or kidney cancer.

The CDR3 DNA follows: TGTGCCAGCAGTTACTCAGACCGAGACAATGAGCAGTTCTTC. Translation: CASSYSDRDNEQFF. The V and J genes are TRBV6-6 and TRBJ2-1, with D uncertain. V gave up 0 bases and J gave up 5 bases, with 8 bases separating them. The germline V gene encodes CDR1 MNHNY and CDR2 SVGAGI (reference sequence). This CDR3 is built from 14 residues.